This T cell receptor beta chain was sequenced during a study of molecular identifiers for immune sequencing clone quantification. MiXCR was run by TCRdb on the PCR reads, yielding one entry per CDR3 protein. The sample yields approximately 630,000 distinct CDR3 sequences, about 25% seen once. The naive CD8 libraries originated from between roughly 20,000 and 1,000,000 sorted cells and drew on 10%, 30% or 50% RNA. For naive CD8 T cells, sorting used the CD8+CD4-CCR7+CD45RA+ phenotype. The origin of this receptor is a human donor in good health. Some libraries in this study had Jurkat cell RNA spiked in. Sequences were obtained from naive CD8+ T cells from blood, with Jurkat cell RNA spiked in. Stated subset: FACS-sorted CD8+CD4-CCR7+CD45RA+ naive T cells.

DNA of the CDR3: TGCGCCAGCAGCCAAGATACAAACACAGATACGCAGTATTTT. This codes for CASSQDTNTDTQYF. This chain uses TRBV4-1 with TRBJ2-3; unclear D gene. The CDR3 has 14 residues. The V gene's germline CDR1 is MGHRA and CDR2 YSYEKL. The germline V and J ends were trimmed by 0 bases and 2 bases, with 6 bases remaining between them.